This T cell receptor beta chain was recovered during a study of cytomegalovirus exposure and HLA in healthy donors. Overall study results and limits: Later genetic work tied a missense DCLRE1C variant to beta-chain V and J trimming. Analyses of presence/absence relied on an assumption of roughly uniform sequencing depth across donors. In a later analysis, TCR association rates varied by HLA locus: DRB1 most, HLA-C fewest.

Trimming shortened V by 1 base and J by 4 bases, and 6 bases separated the two germline ends. Looked up from germline, CDR1 is SGHNT and CDR2 is YYREEE (reference sequence). The CDR3 loop spans 13 amino acids. This clone was recorded a few times. The target antigen is unknown. The primer mix had 60 Vbeta and 13 Jbeta primers. Some clones are missing from TCRdb's copy, which holds only in-frame ones; the method was immunoSEQ multiplex PCR. The data hold about 120,000 clones, with 70% to 75% observed a single time. The source of this sequence is a woman aged 35 to 49 in good health and CMV-seronegative. The sample consisted of PBMCs. The V and J genes are TRBV5-4 and TRBJ2-1; D is uncertain. The CDR3 protein is CASSLTEYNEQFF. The CDR3 DNA is TGTGCCAGCAGCTTGACCGAGTACAATGAGCAGTTCTTC.